The 31 T cell receptor beta chains below come from one sample, sequenced in a study of T cell responses to AZD1222 COVID-19 vaccine. This table comes from immunoSEQ multiplex PCR, and its TCRdb copy is limited to in-frame clones, with some not included. The sample holds hundreds of thousands of clones, roughly 93% seen once. This specimen was peripheral blood, taken 28 days after the second AZD1222 dose. The receptors stem from an adult who received the AZD1222 COVID-19 vaccine.

This chain uses TRBV7-2 with TRBJ1-1; D might be TRBD1 (6 bases). Germline lookup yields CDR1 SGHTA and CDR2 FQGNSA. Trimming pared 5 bases from V and 1 base from J, leaving 11 bases between. This CDR3 has 14 amino acids. DNA of the CDR3: TGTGCCAGCAGCCTTTACAGGGAGAACACTGAAGCTTTCTTT. It yields the protein CASSLYRENTEAFF.

V is TRBV12-5 and J is TRBJ2-1, with 8 nucleotides matching TRBD1. The CDR3 totals 13 residues. With 7 bases clipped from V and 7 bases from J, the junction kept 6 bases outside the gene matches. The germline V gene encodes CDR1 LGHNT and CDR2 FRNRAP. CDR3 region: CASARTGMNEQFF. CDR3 bases: TGTGCTAGTGCTAGGACAGGGATGAATGAGCAGTTCTTC.

The chain recombines TRBV7-3 with TRBJ2-1; D is ambiguous. Trimming removed 5 bases from V and 0 bases from J, with 11 bases in between. This CDR3 spans 15 amino acids. CDR1 SGHTA and CDR2 FQGTGA come from the germline V gene. CDR3 bases: TGTGCCAGCAGCCCGGGCGCCGGCTCCTACAATGAGCAGTTCTTC. As protein: CASSPGAGSYNEQFF.

The chain joins TRBV5-1 to TRBJ1-1, with D perhaps matching TRBD1 (5 bases). The ends were cut back, 2 bases at V and 4 bases at J, with 18 bases in the middle. The germline V gene has CDR1 SGHRS and CDR2 YFSETQ. The CDR3 runs 16 residues. The CDR3 is CASSLDSFRGLTEAFF. CDR3 nucleotides: TGCGCCAGCAGCTTAGACAGCTTTCGGGGTCTCACTGAAGCTTTCTTT.

As to this clone: The same CDR3 arises from other DNA sequences in this sample as well. The chain couples TRBV28 to TRBJ2-1; D call uncertain. The CDR3 runs 13 residues. CDR1 is MDHEN and CDR2 is SYDVKM in the germline V gene. V was cut by 9 bases and J by 1 base, with 10 bases left in between. The CDR3 nucleotides are TGTGCCAGTTCGCCCCCTTCCTACAATGAGCAGTTCTTC. The encoded protein is CASSPPSYNEQFF.

V is TRBV28 and J is TRBJ1-4; D uncertain. Trimming shortened V by 4 bases and J by 8 bases, and 17 bases separated the two germline ends. Germline CDR1 reads MDHEN; CDR2 reads SYDVKM. The CDR3 has 15 residues. CDR3 sequence (DNA): TGTGCCAGCAGTTCCCCAGCTGCAGGAGAGGAAAAACTGTTTTTT. It specifies CASSSPAAGEEKLFF.

The chain links TRBV5-1 to TRBJ2-3; 7 bases map to TRBD2. Germline trimming cut 4 bases from V and 0 bases from J; bases unmatched to any gene: 14. The germline CDR1 and CDR2 sequences are SGHRS and YFSETQ. The CDR3 spans 18 residues. The CDR3, as DNA: TGCGCCAGCAGCCCCCGAGGGAGCGGGGCCCCTAGCACAGATACGCAGTATTTT. Its translation: CASSPRGSGAPSTDTQYF.

This clone turned up a few times. The rearrangement joins TRBV19 to TRBJ2-2; 7 bases match TRBD1. The CDR3 runs to 15 residues. V dropped 6 bases and J dropped 0; count of bases not matched to a gene: 4. Germline-derived CDR1 and CDR2 are LNHDA and SQIVND (reference sequence). The CDR3, as DNA: TGTGCCAGTAGGCAAACAGGGGCGAACACCGGGGAGCTGTTTTTT. This sequence encodes CASRQTGANTGELFF.

Details on this clone: Other DNA variants within this sample encode the same CDR3. V is TRBV20-1 and J is TRBJ1-1; no reliable D call. Germline V gene data show CDR1 as DFQATT and CDR2 as SNEGSKA (reference sequence). The CDR3 consists of 11 residues. Trimming shortened V by 1 base and J by 0 bases, and 0 bases separated the two germline ends. In nucleotides, the CDR3 is TGCAGTGCTAGAGTGAACACTGAAGCTTTCTTT. Translating it yields CSARVNTEAFF.

The chain has TRBV20-1 and TRBJ1-2, with a weak D call TRBD1 (5 bases). The germline V and J ends were trimmed by 5 bases and 4 bases, with 5 bases remaining between them. The CDR3 runs 10 residues. The V gene's germline CDR1 is DFQATT and CDR2 SNEGSKA (reference sequence). CDR3 residues: CSADSYGYTF. The CDR3 coding sequence is TGCAGTGCTGACAGCTATGGCTACACCTTC.

The CDR3: CASSPRQGWLKFF. The DNA for the CDR3 is TGTGCCAGCAGCCCCCGGCAGGGGTGGTTGAAGTTCTTC. The gene calls are TRBV7-8 and TRBJ2-1; a possible D gene is TRBD1 (6 bases). Germline CDR1 SGHVS, CDR2 FQNEAQ. V was clipped by 5 bases and J by 14 bases, with 19 bases between them. The CDR3 covers 13 residues.

V gene TRBV9 combines with J gene TRBJ2-1; 10 nucleotides match TRBD1. V gave up 3 bases and J gave up 4 bases; unmatched junction bases: 4. Per the germline V gene, CDR1 is SGDLS and CDR2 is YYNGEE. The CDR3 sequence is 15 residues long. For the CDR3, the DNA is TGTGCCAGCAGCGCGACAGGGGGCGGTTACAATGAGCAGTTCTTC. It specifies CASSATGGGYNEQFF.

The chain uses TRBV9 and TRBJ1-2; possibly TRBD1 for D (5 bases). The CDR3 sequence is 14 residues long. Trimming stripped 0 bases from V and 7 bases from J, with 13 bases between. Germline V CDR1 and CDR2: SGDLS, YYNGEE. CDR3 sequence reads: CASSVEVPGTGYTF. In DNA, the CDR3 is TGTGCCAGCAGCGTAGAGGTCCCAGGGACTGGCTACACCTTC.

The chain links TRBV3-1 (or the pseudogene TRBV3-2) to TRBJ1-4; D unresolved. This CDR3 comprises 15 residues. Germline V gene sequence: CDR1 LGHDT, CDR2 YNNKEL (reference sequence). V was pared by 2 bases and J by 4 bases, with 11 bases between. CDR3 sequence (DNA): TGTGCCAGCAGCCAACCAGAGGGCATTAATGAAAAACTGTTTTTT. It codes for CASSQPEGINEKLFF.

This clone is a singleton in its sample. The same CDR3 is also encoded by other DNA sequences in this sample. This chain joins TRBV18 and TRBJ2-3; D unresolved. The CDR3 has 13 amino acids. CDR1 and CDR2 (germline): KGHSH, LQKENI. Deletions cut 3 bases from V and 0 bases from J, with 4 bases between. The CDR3 loop is CASSPSSTDTQYF. In nucleotides, the CDR3 is TGTGCCAGCTCACCGAGTAGCACAGATACGCAGTATTTT.

V is TRBV28 and J is TRBJ1-1; weak D call: TRBD1 (6 bases). The CDR3 extends over 15 amino acids. The germline V gene has CDR1 MDHEN and CDR2 SYDVKM. Deletions cut 3 bases from V and 0 bases from J, with 11 bases between. Here the CDR3 DNA reads TGTGCCAGCAGTTTCCCACAGGGTTTGAACACTGAAGCTTTCTTT. It specifies CASSFPQGLNTEAFF.

This clone has a single count. The chain joins TRBV28 to TRBJ1-2, with TRBD1 matching over 9 bases. J gave up 6 bases and V 5 bases, and 10 bases lay outside the gene matches. The CDR3 runs to 15 residues. Germline V gives CDR1 MDHEN, CDR2 SYDVKM. The CDR3 reads CASSIPGQGLHGYTF. The CDR3, as DNA: TGTGCCAGCAGTATACCGGGACAGGGTTTACATGGCTACACCTTC.

This sequence joins TRBV5-1 and TRBJ1-3; 9 nucleotides align to TRBD1. Germline V gene sequence: CDR1 SGHRS, CDR2 YFSETQ. V was clipped by 2 bases and J by 0 bases; unmatched bases: 9. This CDR3 has 18 residues. The CDR3 sequence: CASSFVPGQGTSGNTIYF. The DNA of the CDR3 is TGCGCCAGCAGCTTTGTCCCGGGACAGGGAACCTCTGGAAACACCATATATTTT. Variable domain in full (rest from reference TRBV5-1 and TRBJ1-3): KAGVTQTPRYLIKTRGQQVTLSCSPISGHRSVSWYQQTPGQGLQFLFEYFSETQRNKGNFPGRFSGRQFSNSRSEMNVSTLELGDSALYLCASSFVPGQGTSGNTIYFGEGSWLTVV.

The J gene is TRBJ1-5, the V gene TRBV28, with D perhaps matching TRBD1 (5 bases). Germline lookup yields CDR1 MDHEN and CDR2 SYDVKM. CDR3 length: 15 residues. Trimming shortened V by 2 bases and J by 0 bases, and 8 bases separated the two germline ends. This CDR3 is CASSLGGYSNQPQHF. The CDR3 DNA reads TGTGCCAGCAGTTTAGGGGGGTATAGCAATCAGCCCCAGCATTTT.

Worth noting for this clone: The sample holds other DNA sequences that translate to the same CDR3. The chain combines TRBV9 with TRBJ2-2; D gene unclear. The CDR3 consists of 12 residues. Germline V gene data show CDR1 as SGDLS and CDR2 as YYNGEE. Trimming shortened V by 0 bases and J by 7 bases, and 4 bases separated the two germline ends. The CDR3 loop reads CASSVVGGELFF. The CDR3 bases are TGTGCCAGCAGCGTAGTTGGCGGGGAGCTGTTTTTT.

The V gene is TRBV2, the J gene TRBJ1-3; 12 bases are a match to TRBD1. This CDR3 spans 15 amino acids. CDR1 and CDR2 from the germline V gene are SNHLY and FYNNEI. The V gene end was trimmed by 9 bases and the J gene end by 6 bases; junction bases not matched to a gene: 9. The CDR3 loop reads CASSVGDRGLNTIYF. The CDR3 DNA is TGTGCCAGTTCCGTAGGGGACAGGGGGCTAAACACCATATATTTT.

The J gene is TRBJ2-2, the V gene TRBV2; D perhaps matches TRBD2 (5 bases). Germline V gives CDR1 SNHLY, CDR2 FYNNEI. The length of the CDR3 is 13 residues. Trimming removed 7 bases from V and 7 bases from J, with 13 bases in between. The CDR3 nucleotides read TGTGCCAGCATTGAGGGTTTCGTCGGGGAGCTGTTTTTT. Translating gives CASIEGFVGELFF.

The chain recombines TRBV2 with TRBJ1-2; TRBD1 is a possible D gene (5 bases). Germline V gene lookup returns CDR1 SNHLY and CDR2 FYNNEI. The V end lost 8 bases, the J end lost 4 bases, and 17 bases lay between the germline ends. The CDR3 spans 14 residues. This CDR3 reads CASGGTARPYGYTF. Here the CDR3 DNA reads TGTGCCAGCGGCGGGACGGCTCGGCCCTATGGCTACACCTTC.

The chain combines TRBV28 with TRBJ2-1; 7 bases align to TRBD2. The CDR3 contains 16 residues. Germline lookup yields CDR1 MDHEN and CDR2 SYDVKM. Trimming at V came to 6 bases and at J to 5 bases, leaving 13 bases not matched to a gene. CDR3 protein: CASRIRGVAGNNEQFF. The CDR3 bases are TGTGCCAGCAGAATACGAGGAGTAGCGGGTAACAATGAGCAGTTCTTC.

V usage is TRBV19 and J usage is TRBJ1-5, with 9 bases identical to TRBD1. Per the germline V gene, CDR1 is LNHDA and CDR2 is SQIVND (reference sequence). This CDR3 spans 18 amino acids. The V segment lost 5 bases and the J segment 0 bases; nucleotides outside the gene matches: 11. The CDR3 loop reads CASSGGQGPIYSNQPQHF. CDR3 in DNA: TGTGCCAGTAGTGGGGGACAGGGCCCAATTTATAGCAATCAGCCCCAGCATTTT.

The chain employs TRBV2 and TRBJ1-4; D is undetermined. Germline V gene sequence: CDR1 SNHLY, CDR2 FYNNEI. The CDR3 totals 15 residues. The V gene lost 0 bases and the J gene lost 6 bases, with 11 bases spanning the gap. CDR3 sequence: CASSEAQGRYEKLFF. CDR3 DNA: TGTGCCAGCAGTGAAGCGCAAGGACGCTATGAAAAACTGTTTTTT.

The rearrangement links TRBV7-9 to TRBJ1-1, with D perhaps TRBD1 (6 bases). The CDR3 contains 14 residues. The germline V and J ends were trimmed by 3 bases and 5 bases, with 13 bases remaining between them. CDR1 is SEHNR, CDR2 FQNEAQ, per germline (reference sequence). CDR3 amino acids: CASSFGLGATEAFF. CDR3 DNA sequence: TGTGCCAGCAGCTTTGGTTTGGGGGCAACTGAAGCTTTCTTT.

The chain carries TRBV20-1 and TRBJ1-2; D remains ambiguous. V dropped 3 bases and J dropped 2 bases, with 7 bases sitting between them. Germline CDR1 reads DFQATT; CDR2 reads SNEGSKA (reference sequence). The CDR3 consists of 12 residues. The CDR3 region is CSASKRNYGYTF. The CDR3, as DNA: TGCAGTGCTAGTAAGCGGAACTATGGCTACACCTTC.

To note about this clone: This sample includes further DNA sequences coding for the same CDR3. CDR3 in amino acids: CASSLSGAYNEQFF. The CDR3 DNA reads as TGCGCCAGCAGCTTAAGCGGAGCCTACAATGAGCAGTTCTTC. The chain combines TRBV5-1 with TRBJ2-1; D may be TRBD2 (5 bases). This CDR3 spans 14 amino acids. Germline assignment: CDR1 SGHRS and CDR2 YFSETQ. Trimming took off 2 bases at V and 2 bases at J, with 8 bases between the two ends.

The chain links TRBV13 to TRBJ1-1; D gene ambiguous. Trimming stripped 2 bases from V and 1 base from J, with 8 bases between. The CDR3 is 14 residues long. Germline V CDR1 and CDR2: PRHDT, FYEKMQ (reference sequence). CDR3 loop: CASSLQRSNTEAFF. The CDR3 coding sequence is TGTGCCAGCAGCTTACAACGTTCGAACACTGAAGCTTTCTTT. Supplemented by reference TRBV13 and TRBJ1-1, the full variable domain reads AAGVIQSPRHLIKEKRETATLKCYPIPRHDTVYWYQQGPGQDPQFLISFYEKMQSDKGSIPDRFSAQQFSDYHSELNMSSLELGDSALYFCASSLQRSNTEAFFGQGTRLTVV.

This rearrangement joins TRBV5-4 to TRBJ2-1; 8 nucleotides agree with TRBD2. Germline CDR1 SGHNT, CDR2 YYREEE (reference sequence). Trimming removed 7 bases from V and 0 bases from J; junction bases left unmatched: 12. The CDR3 has 17 residues. The CDR3 sequence is CASASAGGSSSYNEQFF. CDR3 in DNA: TGTGCCAGCGCTTCTGCGGGAGGCTCGAGCTCCTACAATGAGCAGTTCTTC.